The table lists the clone carrying this T cell receptor (beta chain) with a count of one. The target antigen is unknown. Profiled with immunoSEQ multiplex PCR; TCRdb holds only in-frame clones, not every one. The sample lists around 28,000 clones; around 75% were seen once. Germline V gene lookup returns CDR1 SGHVS and CDR2 FQNEAQ. Trimming took off 5 bases at V and 0 bases at J, with 14 bases between the two ends. The CDR3 covers 16 residues. ViraFEST assay sequencing came after antigen-specific CD4+ T cells were expanded with viral peptide pools. Investigators separated out CD4+ T cells once around 9 days of culture had passed. Vaccine recipients had no previous SARS-CoV-2 infection; their nucleocapsid antibodies were negative. After around 2 million PBMC were placed in each well, they were cultured with roughly 10 IU/ml IL-2 and roughly 10 ug/ml peptides. The data were obtained in a study of vaccination effects on CD4 cells after COVID-19.

Study-level results: Recruitment yielded few convalescent patients, and the study had no early post-infection timepoints.

The gene calls are TRBV7-8 and TRBJ1-3; TRBD1 is a possible D gene (5 bases). This receptor was obtained from a human donor who received a COVID-19 vaccine. The specimen was CD4+ T cells from PBMCs cultured with SARS-CoV-2 spike peptides, collected before COVID-19 vaccination. As DNA, the CDR3 is TGTGCCAGCAGCCAGACAGCTCCTCACTCTGGAAACACCATATATTTT. Translating gives CASSQTAPHSGNTIYF.